This TCR beta chain appears in the sequencing data of a study of blood T cell repertoires in COVID-19. At the level of the study: PBMCs, B-cell-depleted T cells, or T cells were the source of the cDNA or gDNA that made up the material.

Using immunoSEQ multiplex PCR, the repertoire was profiled, and TCRdb retains in-frame clones only, with some absent. The sample lists 270,000 or so clones, 90% occurring once. Recruited during active infection, patients (from Seattle) were subsequently followed longitudinally. CDR3 length: 13 amino acids. Germline loops: CDR1 SGHVS, CDR2 FNYEAQ. With V trimmed by 5 bases and J by 2 bases, 3 bases remained unmatched. Specimen: peripheral blood. The TCR originated in a woman aged 55 to 70 with COVID-19, enrolled during active disease. The V and J genes are TRBV7-6 and TRBJ2-7, with 7 bases that match TRBD1. CDR3 sequence: CASSAGTAYEQYF. CDR3 nucleotide sequence: TGTGCCAGCAGCGCCGGGACAGCCTACGAGCAGTACTTC. The full variable domain, its missing parts supplied by reference TRBV7-6 and TRBJ2-7, is GAGVSQSPRYKVTKRGQDVALRCDPISGHVSLYWYRQALGQGPEFLTYFNYEAQQDKSGLPNDRFSAERPEGSISTLTIQRTEQRDSAMYRCASSAGTAYEQYFGPGTRLTVT.